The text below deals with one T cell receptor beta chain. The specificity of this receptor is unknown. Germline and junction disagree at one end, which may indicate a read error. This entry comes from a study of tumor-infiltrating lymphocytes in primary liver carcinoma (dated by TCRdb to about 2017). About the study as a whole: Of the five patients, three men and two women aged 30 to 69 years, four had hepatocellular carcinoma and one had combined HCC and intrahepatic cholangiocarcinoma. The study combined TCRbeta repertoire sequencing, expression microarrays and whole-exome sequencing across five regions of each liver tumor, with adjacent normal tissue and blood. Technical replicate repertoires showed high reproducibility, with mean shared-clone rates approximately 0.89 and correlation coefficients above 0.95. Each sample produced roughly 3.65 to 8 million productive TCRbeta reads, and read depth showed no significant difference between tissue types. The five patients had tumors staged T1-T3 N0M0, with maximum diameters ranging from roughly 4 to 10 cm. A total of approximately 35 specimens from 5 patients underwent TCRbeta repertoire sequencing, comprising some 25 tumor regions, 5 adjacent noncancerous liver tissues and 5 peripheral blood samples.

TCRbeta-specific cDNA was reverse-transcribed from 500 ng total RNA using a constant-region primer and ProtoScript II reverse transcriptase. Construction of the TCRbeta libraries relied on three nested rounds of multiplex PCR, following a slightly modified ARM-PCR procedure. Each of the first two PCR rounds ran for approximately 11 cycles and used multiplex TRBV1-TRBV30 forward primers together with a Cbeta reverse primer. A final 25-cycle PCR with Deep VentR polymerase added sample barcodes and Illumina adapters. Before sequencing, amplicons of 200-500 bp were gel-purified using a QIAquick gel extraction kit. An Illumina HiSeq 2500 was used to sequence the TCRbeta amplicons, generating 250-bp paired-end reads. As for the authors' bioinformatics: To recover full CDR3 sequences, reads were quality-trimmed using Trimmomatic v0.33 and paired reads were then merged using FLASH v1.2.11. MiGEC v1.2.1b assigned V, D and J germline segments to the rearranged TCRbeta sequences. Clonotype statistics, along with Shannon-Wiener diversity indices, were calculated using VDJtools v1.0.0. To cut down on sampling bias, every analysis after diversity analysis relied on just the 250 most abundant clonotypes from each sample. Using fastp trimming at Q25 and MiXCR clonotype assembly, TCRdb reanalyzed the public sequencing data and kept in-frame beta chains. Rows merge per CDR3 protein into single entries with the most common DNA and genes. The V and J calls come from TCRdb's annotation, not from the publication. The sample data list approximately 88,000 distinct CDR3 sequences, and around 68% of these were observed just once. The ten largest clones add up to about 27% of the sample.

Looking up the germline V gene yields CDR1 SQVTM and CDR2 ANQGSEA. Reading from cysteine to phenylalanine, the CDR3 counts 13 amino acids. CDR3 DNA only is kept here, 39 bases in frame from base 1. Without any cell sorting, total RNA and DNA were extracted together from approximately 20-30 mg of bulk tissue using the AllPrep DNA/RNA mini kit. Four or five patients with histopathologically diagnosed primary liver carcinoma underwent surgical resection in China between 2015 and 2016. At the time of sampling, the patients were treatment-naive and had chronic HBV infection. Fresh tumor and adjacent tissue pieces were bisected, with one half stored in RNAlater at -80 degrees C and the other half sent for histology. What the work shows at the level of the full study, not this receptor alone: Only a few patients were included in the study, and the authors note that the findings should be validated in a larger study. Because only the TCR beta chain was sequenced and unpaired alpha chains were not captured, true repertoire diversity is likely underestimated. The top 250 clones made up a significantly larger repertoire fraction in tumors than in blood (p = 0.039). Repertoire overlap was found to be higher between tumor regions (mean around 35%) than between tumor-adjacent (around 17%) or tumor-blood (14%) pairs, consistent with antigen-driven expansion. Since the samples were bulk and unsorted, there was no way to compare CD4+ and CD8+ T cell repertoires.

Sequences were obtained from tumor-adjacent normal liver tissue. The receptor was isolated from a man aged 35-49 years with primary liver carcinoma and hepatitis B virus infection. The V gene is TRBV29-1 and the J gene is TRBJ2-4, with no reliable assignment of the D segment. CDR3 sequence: CNVEDLDGNIQYF. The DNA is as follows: TGCAACGTTGAAGATTTAGACGGAAACATTCAGTACTTC. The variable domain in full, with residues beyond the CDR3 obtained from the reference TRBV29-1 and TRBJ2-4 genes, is SAVISQKPSRDICQRGTSLTIQCQVDSQVTMMFWYRQQPGQSLTLIATANQGSEATYESGFVIDKFPISRPNLTFSTLTVSNMSPEDSSIYLCNVEDLDGNIQYFGAGTRLSVL.